These 22 T cell receptor beta chains were all obtained from the same sample, sequenced in a study of spatial heterogeneity in lung cancer (dated by TCRdb to the late 2010s). The time point label here, explained by the study, means: sample taken at primary tumor resection. Without any cell sorting, TCR sequencing was performed on whole RNA extracted either from tumor and nontumor lung tissue or from cryopreserved PBMC samples. The method was 5' RACE. Instrument on record: NextSeq 500. The public reads were reanalyzed by TCRdb: fastp trimming at Q25, MiXCR alignment, in-frame beta chains only. One record per CDR3 amino acid sequence lists the most common genes and DNA. The sample table contains about 3,700 distinct CDR3 sequences; only one count was recorded for 7% of them. About 20% of the sample rests with the top ten. The material was normal lung tissue next to the tumor, obtained at surgery. These receptor sequences come from a male donor with early-stage non-small cell lung cancer.

The chain uses TRBV7-2 and TRBJ1-3; 7 nucleotides agree with TRBD1. Germline loops: CDR1 SGHTA, CDR2 FQGNSA. The CDR3 length is 13 residues. V lost 5 bases and J lost 4; bases outside the gene matches: 2. The CDR3 bases are TGTGCCAGCAGCATGACAGGGGGAAACACCATATATTTT. Translation: CASSMTGGNTIYF. Full variable domain (outside the CDR3, taken from reference TRBV7-2 and TRBJ1-3): GAGVSQSPSNKVTEKGKDVELRCDPISGHTALYWYRQSLGQGLEFLIYFQGNSAPDKSGLPSDRFSAERTGGSVSTLTIQRTQQEDSAVYLCASSMTGGNTIYFGEGSWLTVV.

In this sample, this clonotype is medium-sized. The V gene is TRBV15, the J gene TRBJ2-3; D is possibly TRBD1 (5 bases). From germline, CDR1 is LNHNV and CDR2 YYDKDF (reference sequence). The V gene lost 0 bases and the J gene lost 4 bases, with 11 bases spanning the gap. This CDR3 has 15 residues. The CDR3: CATSRDLQGPDTQYF. CDR3 in DNA: TGTGCCACCAGCAGAGATCTCCAGGGTCCAGATACGCAGTATTTT.

By sample share, this clonotype is medium-sized. V usage is TRBV6-5 and J usage is TRBJ2-6; TRBD2 might be the D (5 bases). This CDR3 is 17 amino acids long. Per germline, CDR1 MNHEY and CDR2 SVGAGI. Trimming stripped 7 bases from V and 0 bases from J, with 16 bases between. The CDR3 coding sequence is TGTGCCAGCAAACGGGAATCCGGTGGCTCTGGGGCCAACGTCCTGACTTTC. Translation: CASKRESGGSGANVLTF.

In this sample, this clonotype turned up many times. The chain has TRBV5-6 and TRBJ2-1; 9 bases match TRBD2. Trimming took 2 bases from V and 5 from J; bases not matched to a gene: 5. The CDR3 covers 15 residues. Looked up from germline, CDR1 is SGHDT and CDR2 is YYEEEE. CDR3 protein: CASSFLLAGHNEQFF. The CDR3 DNA reads TGTGCCAGCAGCTTTCTCCTAGCGGGACACAATGAGCAGTTCTTC.

This clonotype was found many times. The V gene is TRBV20-1, the J gene TRBJ1-2; 11 bases align to TRBD1. Per germline, CDR1 DFQATT and CDR2 SNEGSKA (reference sequence). The CDR3 has 14 residues. With V trimmed by 5 bases and J by 8 bases, 10 bases remained unmatched. The CDR3, as DNA: TGCAGTGCTCAACCGGGACAGGGGGGTTGGGGCTACACCTTC. Translation gives CSAQPGQGGWGYTF.

The chain has TRBV2 and TRBJ2-7, with a tentative D call TRBD1 (6 bases). V dropped 8 bases and J dropped 0 bases, with 14 bases sitting between them. This CDR3 spans 14 amino acids. Germline V CDR1 and CDR2: SNHLY, FYNNEI. CDR3 region: CASQNRQDSYEQYV. The CDR3 bases are TGTGCCAGCCAGAATCGACAGGACTCCTACGAGCAGTACGTC.

Sample share makes this clonotype medium-sized. The chain is built from TRBV7-2 and TRBJ2-3; 7 bases are a match to TRBD2. Germline CDR1 and CDR2: SGHTA and FQGNSA. CDR3 length: 15 residues. V shed 5 bases and J 5 bases; nucleotides not matched to a gene: 10. The CDR3: CASSQSGTKLDTQYF. CDR3 coding DNA: TGTGCCAGCAGCCAAAGTGGGACTAAATTAGATACGCAGTATTTT.

In its sample, this clonotype ranks as medium-sized. CDR3 in DNA: TGCAGCGTTGATCTGCGGGACCAAGAGACCCAGTACTTC. It encodes CSVDLRDQETQYF. The chain uses TRBV29-1 and TRBJ2-5; tentatively, D is TRBD2 (5 bases). The CDR3 is 13 residues long. The ends were cut back, 3 bases at V and 0 bases at J, with 8 bases in the middle. The V gene's germline CDR1 is SQVTM and CDR2 ANQGSEA.

Within the sample, this clonotype is medium-sized. The genes are TRBV7-8 and TRBJ2-1, with 11 bases identical to TRBD2. The germline CDR1 and CDR2 sequences are SGHVS and FQNEAQ. The length of the CDR3 is 15 residues. The J segment lost 7 bases and the V segment lost 5 bases, leaving 7 bases of the junction unmatched. The CDR3 protein is CASSAFSGGGNEQFF. CDR3 sequence (DNA): TGTGCCAGCAGCGCGTTTAGCGGGGGGGGTAATGAGCAGTTCTTC.

By sample fraction, this clonotype is medium-sized. J is TRBJ2-3 and V is TRBV20-1; TRBD2 agrees at 8 bases. Looked up from germline, CDR1 is DFQATT and CDR2 is SNEGSKA (reference sequence). This CDR3 comprises 14 residues. Unmatched junction bases numbered 4, after V lost 1 base and J lost 4 bases. The CDR3 nucleotides read TGCAGTGCTAGAGGTAGCGGGGTCTCAGATACGCAGTATTTT. This codes for CSARGSGVSDTQYF.

This clonotype was counted at least ten times. The J gene is TRBJ2-7, the V gene TRBV6-2 or TRBV6-3, with D maybe TRBD2 (7 bases). V gave up 2 bases and J gave up 1 base, with 18 bases separating them. This CDR3 is 17 amino acids long. Germline V gene sequence: CDR1 MNHEY, CDR2 SVGEGT. CDR3 DNA: TGTGCCAGCAGTTACCCAAGTACAGGGACTACTTCCTACGAGCAGTACGTC. This sequence encodes CASSYPSTGTTSYEQYV.

This clonotype was seen at least ten times. V gene TRBV5-4 combines with J gene TRBJ2-1; TRBD2 matches at 14 bases. CDR3 length equals 16 residues. The germline CDR1 and CDR2 sequences are SGHNT and YYREEE (reference sequence). V shed 4 bases, J shed 2 bases, and the junction held 2 bases outside the gene matches. CDR3 amino acids: CASSGLAGGPYNEQFF. DNA for the CDR3: TGTGCCAGCAGCGGACTAGCGGGGGGACCCTACAATGAGCAGTTCTTC.

In its sample, this clonotype was seen many times. The V and J genes are TRBV5-6 and TRBJ1-6; 11 bases align to TRBD1. The CDR3 loop spans 21 amino acids. V shed 4 bases, J shed 8 bases, and the junction held 23 bases outside the gene matches. Germline V gene sequence: CDR1 SGHDT, CDR2 YYEEEE. The CDR3 reads CASSPSRPGTGGQWFDSPLHF. CDR3 in DNA: TGTGCCAGCAGCCCAAGTCGTCCCGGGACAGGGGGACAGTGGTTTGATTCACCCCTCCACTTT.

By share, this clonotype ranks as medium-sized. The V and J genes are TRBV27 and TRBJ2-1; 8 bases are a match to TRBD2. The germline V gene has CDR1 MNHEY and CDR2 SMNVEV (reference sequence). Trimming cost V 3 bases and J 8 bases; bases outside gene matches: 6. The CDR3 has 14 amino acids. The DNA of the CDR3 is TGTGCCAGCAGTTTCCGGGGGGGAATCCATGAGCAGTTCTTC. This encodes CASSFRGGIHEQFF.

This clonotype is termed medium-sized. The V call is TRBV18, the J call TRBJ1-1, with TRBD1 matching over 8 bases. The CDR3 runs to 13 residues. V shed 4 bases, J shed 8 bases, and the junction held 6 bases outside the gene matches. CDR1 and CDR2 from the germline V gene are KGHSH and LQKENI. The chain's CDR3 is CASSQTDRVEAFF. The CDR3 DNA sequence: TGTGCCAGCTCACAAACGGACAGGGTGGAAGCTTTCTTT.

This clonotype was recorded at least ten times. This rearrangement joins TRBV11-2 to TRBJ2-1; perhaps TRBD1 as D (5 bases). Trimming pared 6 bases from V and 7 bases from J, leaving 16 bases between. Germline V gene lookup returns CDR1 SGHAT and CDR2 FQNNGV. The CDR3 is 14 amino acids. CDR3 in amino acids: CASSYQGGVNEQFF. DNA of the CDR3: TGTGCCAGCAGTTACCAGGGTGGAGTGAATGAGCAGTTCTTC. Using reference TRBV11-2 and TRBJ2-1 for the parts outside the CDR3, the full variable domain is EAGVAQSPRYKIIEKRQSVAFWCNPISGHATLYWYQQILGQGPKLLIQFQNNGVVDDSQLPKDRFSAERLKGVDSTLKIQPAKLEDSAVYLCASSYQGGVNEQFFGPGTRLTVL.

In this sample, this clonotype is medium-sized. This chain links TRBV11-3 with TRBJ2-7; no clear D. The ends were cut back, 5 bases at V and 6 bases at J, with 14 bases in the middle. CDR3 length equals 13 residues. Germline CDR1 is SGHNT and CDR2 is YENEEA. The CDR3 nucleotides read TGTGCCAGCAGCGAAAGCTATCGAGGCGAGCAGTACGTC. Its protein is CASSESYRGEQYV.

This clonotype has ten or more counts. The chain uses TRBV7-2 and TRBJ2-4; D might be TRBD1 (5 bases). The germline gives CDR1 SGHTA, CDR2 FQGNSA. Trimming stripped 5 bases from V and 0 bases from J, with 11 bases between. The CDR3 sequence is 15 residues long. CDR3 in amino acids: CASSTQGLAKNIQYF. The CDR3 coding sequence is TGTGCCAGCAGCACCCAGGGCCTAGCCAAAAACATTCAGTACTTC.

The table lists this clonotype with many counts. The CDR3 DNA follows: TGTGCCAGTAGTATGACGGGGGGGCCCCAAGAGACCCAGTACTTC. This gives the protein CASSMTGGPQETQYF. The rearrangement links TRBV19 to TRBJ2-5, with 8 bases fitting TRBD2. Germline values: CDR1 LNHDA, CDR2 SQIVND (reference sequence). J gave up 1 base and V 3 bases, and 4 bases lay outside the gene matches. This CDR3 spans 15 amino acids.

This clonotype was detected many times. In nucleotides, the CDR3 is TGTGCCAGCAGCCAAGGGCGGAATGAGCAGTTCTTC. It codes for CASSQGRNEQFF. The rearrangement joins TRBV3-1 to TRBJ2-1; D is ambiguous. In germline, CDR1 is LGHDT, CDR2 YNNKEL (reference sequence). Trimming stripped 1 base from V and 7 bases from J, with 5 bases between. CDR3 length: 12 residues.

By proportion, this clonotype is medium-sized. The chain uses TRBV30 and TRBJ1-1; D possibly corresponds to TRBD1 (6 bases). The germline V and J ends were trimmed by 0 bases and 4 bases, with 12 bases remaining between them. The CDR3 extends over 14 amino acids. Germline values: CDR1 GTSNPN, CDR2 SVGIG (reference sequence). DNA for the CDR3: TGTGCCTGGAGTGTAATGTCAGGGGCCACTGAAGCTTTCTTT. This encodes CAWSVMSGATEAFF.

The table lists this clonotype with many counts. The chain links TRBV6-1 to TRBJ1-6; D remains ambiguous. Trimming removed 3 bases at V and 8 bases at J, with 8 bases between. The CDR3 covers 13 residues. CDR1 is MNHNS, CDR2 SASEGT, per germline. Here the CDR3 reads CASSDQLDSPLHF. CDR3 sequence (DNA): TGTGCCAGCAGTGACCAACTGGATTCACCCCTCCACTTT.